The 18 T cell receptor beta chains listed next were all sequenced from one sample in a study of blood T cells in healthy people across ages. Primers used in a second PCR of roughly 6 to 12 cycles were a sample-barcoded 5' primer and a J-beta primer mix. MiXCR, run by TCRdb on the 5' RACE reads, gives a single entry per CDR3 protein. The repertoire includes fewer than 1,200,000 distinct CDR3 sequences, less than 25% of them detected once, and 0.65% to 0.95% sits in the top ten. The sample was also reused in another study, on T cells of mothers and their children.

Specimen: blood. These TCRs come from a girl aged 2-9 years in good health.

CDR3 nucleotides: TGTGCCAGCAGTTTTGGGGCGGAGTTTATGGCCCAGCATTTT. This encodes CASSFGAEFMAQHF. V usage is TRBV28 and J usage is TRBJ1-5; a weak D match, TRBD1 (5 bases). The CDR3 spans 14 residues. Trimming stripped 3 bases from V and 11 bases from J, with 17 bases between. Germline V lookup: CDR1 MDHEN, CDR2 SYDVKM.

This sequence joins TRBV29-1 and TRBJ1-1; D unclear. The V end lost 2 bases, the J end lost 5 bases, and 15 bases lay between the germline ends. CDR3 length equals 14 residues. Looked up from germline, CDR1 is SQVTM and CDR2 is ANQGSEA. The CDR3 nucleotides read TGCAGCGTTGAAATAAGCTCCCTCGGGACTGAAGCTTTCTTT. This codes for CSVEISSLGTEAFF.

The chain uses TRBV20-1 and TRBJ2-5, with TRBD1 matching over 7 bases. Germline CDR1 DFQATT, CDR2 SNEGSKA (reference sequence). This CDR3 region has 14 residues. J was trimmed by 3 bases and V by 4 bases; bases with no gene match: 8. The chain's CDR3 is CSATWTGAKETQYF. The CDR3 bases are TGCAGTGCTACTTGGACAGGCGCGAAAGAGACCCAGTACTTC.

The genes are TRBV6-1 and TRBJ2-1; 8 nucleotides line up with TRBD2. The CDR3 loop spans 14 amino acids. J was trimmed by 8 bases and V by 11 bases; bases with no gene match: 14. Germline-derived CDR1 and CDR2 are MNHNS and SASEGT. The CDR3 reads CAAGKDGGVHEQFF. The CDR3, as DNA: TGTGCCGCGGGGAAGGACGGGGGGGTCCATGAGCAGTTCTTC.

This clonotype has a handful of counts. The rearrangement joins TRBV4-2 to TRBJ2-1; 11 positions match TRBD2. Trimming took 2 bases from V and 2 from J; bases not matched to a gene: 5. The germline V gene encodes CDR1 LGHNA and CDR2 YNFKEQ. The CDR3 loop spans 17 amino acids. The CDR3 DNA reads TGTGCCAGCAGCCAAACTCTAGCGGGAGGTGCCTACAATGAGCAGTTCTTC. It codes for CASSQTLAGGAYNEQFF.

The gene calls are TRBV27 and TRBJ1-2; D is uncertain. Trimming took off 8 bases at V and 1 base at J, with 17 bases between the two ends. Germline CDR1 is MNHEY and CDR2 is SMNVEV (reference sequence). The CDR3 is 15 amino acids. The CDR3 loop is CASGDGQKLNYGYTF. In DNA, the CDR3 is TGTGCCAGCGGGGATGGGCAGAAGCTTAACTATGGCTACACCTTC.

The genes are TRBV29-1 and TRBJ1-2, with 7 bases matching TRBD1. The V segment lost 7 bases and the J segment 3 bases; nucleotides outside the gene matches: 5. Germline CDR1 reads SQVTM; CDR2 reads ANQGSEA. The CDR3 contains 12 residues. The CDR3 sequence is CSAGQGDYGYTF. The CDR3 coding sequence is TGCAGCGCTGGTCAGGGGGACTATGGCTACACCTTC.

A few counts support this clonotype. The chain has TRBV6-1 and TRBJ2-2; D unclear. V was pared by 10 bases and J by 4 bases, with 16 bases between. The CDR3 extends over 14 amino acids. From germline, CDR1 is MNHNS and CDR2 SASEGT. CDR3 in amino acids: CAIPHPWSTGELFF. Written as DNA, the CDR3 is TGTGCCATTCCACACCCTTGGTCCACCGGGGAGCTGTTTTTT.

This clonotype was seen a handful of times. This chain joins TRBV7-2 and TRBJ2-4; TRBD2 matches at 8 bases. Losses at the gene ends were 0 bases for V and 0 bases for J; bases not matched to a gene: 13. Looked up from germline, CDR1 is SGHTA and CDR2 is FQGNSA. This CDR3 spans 20 amino acids. CDR3 bases: TGTGCCAGCAGCTTAGCCGGCTGGGTAGCGGGATTGTTAGCCAAAAACATTCAGTACTTC. Residues: CASSLAGWVAGLLAKNIQYF.

V and J are TRBV28 and TRBJ2-7; no definite D call. V lost 6 bases, J lost 0 bases, and 15 bases lay in between. From germline, CDR1 is MDHEN and CDR2 SYDVKM. The CDR3 spans 15 residues. CDR3 loop: CASSYVSPSSYEQYF. DNA for the CDR3: TGTGCCAGCAGCTATGTAAGCCCGAGCTCCTACGAGCAGTACTTC.

The V and J genes are TRBV20-1 and TRBJ2-1, with 10 bases aligning to TRBD1. Germline CDR1 and CDR2: DFQATT and SNEGSKA (reference sequence). With 5 bases clipped from V and 7 bases from J, the junction kept 8 bases outside the gene matches. The CDR3 contains 14 residues. Here the CDR3 DNA reads TGCAGTGCTCTCGACAGGGGGCGGAAAAATGAGCAGTTCTTC. Amino acid sequence: CSALDRGRKNEQFF.

On this clonotype: Germline and junction disagree at one end, which may indicate a read error. The chain combines TRBV4-1 with TRBJ2-1; D is ambiguous. This CDR3 has 15 residues. In germline, CDR1 is MGHRA, CDR2 YSYEKL. The CDR3 protein is CASIQGVISYNEQFF. Here the CDR3 DNA reads TGCGCCAGCATCCAAGGCGTCATATCCTACAATGAGCAGTTCTTC.

This clonotype has only a few counts. The V gene is TRBV3-1, the J gene TRBJ1-4; possible D gene TRBD1, 5 bases. The V end was cut by 0 bases, the J end by 8 bases, with 16 bases between. There are 16 residues in the CDR3. CDR1 is LGHDT and CDR2 is YNNKEL in the germline V gene (reference sequence). CDR3 in DNA: TGTGCCAGCAGCCAAGATCGGCGAGCGAGGGGCGAAAAACTGTTTTTT. It codes for CASSQDRRARGEKLFF.

This clonotype was detected many times. The genes are TRBV4-2 and TRBJ2-7; 10 nucleotides match TRBD2. Germline loops: CDR1 LGHNA, CDR2 YNFKEQ. This CDR3 is built from 14 residues. Trimming removed 4 bases from V and 4 bases from J; junction bases left unmatched: 4. The CDR3 is CASSPRTSGYEQYF. CDR3 nucleotide sequence: TGTGCCAGCAGCCCCAGGACTAGCGGTTACGAGCAGTACTTC.

This clonotype was counted many times. A read error may produce the germline difference seen at one junction end. The V call is TRBV3-1, the J call TRBJ2-7; D gene unclear. The CDR3 length is 11 residues. Germline lookup yields CDR1 LGHDT and CDR2 YNNKEL (reference sequence). Written as DNA, the CDR3 is TGCGCCAGCAGCCAAGGACCCGAGCAGTACTTC. Protein product: CASSQGPEQYF.

This chain uses TRBV19 with TRBJ2-5; TRBD2 agrees at 7 bases. The CDR3 is 15 residues long. V trimming: 6 bases; J trimming: 3 bases; junction bases outside the gene matches: 10. The germline V gene encodes CDR1 LNHDA and CDR2 SQIVND (reference sequence). The CDR3 region is CASRSPGTTKETQYF. The CDR3 coding sequence is TGTGCCAGTAGATCCCCCGGGACTACGAAAGAGACCCAGTACTTC.

The chain recombines TRBV4-2 with TRBJ2-3, with D hard to call. Germline V gene sequence: CDR1 LGHNA, CDR2 YNFKEQ. This CDR3 has 14 amino acids. V was shortened by 1 base and J by 4 bases, with 9 bases between the two germline ends. The CDR3 bases are TGTGCCAGCAGCCAAGTCTCAGCTCCAGATACGCAGTATTTT. It codes for CASSQVSAPDTQYF.

The CDR3 spells CASSQTGTELLQSYGYTF. As DNA, the CDR3 is TGTGCCAGCAGCCAAACAGGGACGGAGCTCCTACAATCATATGGCTACACCTTC. V gene TRBV14 combines with J gene TRBJ1-2; weak D call: TRBD1 (6 bases). Trimming removed 2 bases at V and 5 bases at J, with 24 bases between. CDR1 and CDR2 from the germline V gene are SGHDN and FVKESK. This CDR3 contains 18 residues.